The 28 T cell receptor beta chains below come from one sample, sequenced in a study of tumor-infiltrating lymphocytes in localized non-small cell lung cancer. Assay: immunoSEQ multiplex PCR; the TCRdb copy retains only in-frame clones and omits some. The data show 10,000 or so clones, more than 70% seen once. The source material was lung tumor tissue. The origin of the receptors is a human donor with non-small cell lung cancer.

The gene calls are TRBV5-1 and TRBJ2-2; 7 bases map to TRBD1. CDR3 size: 16 residues. The V gene's germline CDR1 is SGHRS and CDR2 YFSETQ. The V gene end was trimmed by 4 bases and the J gene end by 5 bases; junction bases not matched to a gene: 11. The CDR3 coding sequence is TGCGCCAGCAGCATAGGACAGGTTTCGGGGACCGGGGAGCTGTTTTTT. It specifies CASSIGQVSGTGELFF.

This clone turned up a few times. V is TRBV7-9 and J is TRBJ2-3; 13 bases match TRBD2. This CDR3 region has 18 residues. Germline CDR1 SEHNR, CDR2 FQNEAQ (reference sequence). Trimming cost V 5 bases and J 1 base; bases outside gene matches: 9. CDR3 DNA: TGTGCCAGCAGCGCGCGGACTAGCGGGGGCGGGCGCACAGATACGCAGTATTTT. It is translated as CASSARTSGGGRTDTQYF.

The chain combines TRBV29-1 with TRBJ2-1, with a weak D call TRBD2 (6 bases). Trimming stripped 3 bases from V and 4 bases from J, with 13 bases between. This CDR3 comprises 14 residues. Germline CDR1 and CDR2: SQVTM and ANQGSEA. CDR3 sequence: CSVDWRDFYNEQFF. The CDR3 nucleotides read TGCAGCGTTGACTGGCGGGACTTTTACAATGAGCAGTTCTTC.

The chain uses TRBV7-3 and TRBJ2-1; TRBD2 matches 14 bases. Trimming took 1 base from V and 5 from J; bases not matched to a gene: 16. CDR3 length: 21 residues. Germline CDR1 SGHTA, CDR2 FQGTGA. The CDR3 bases are TGTGCCAGCAGCTTAAAATTCCGGGGACTAGCGGGAGCGCTACCCGACAATGAGCAGTTCTTC. It specifies CASSLKFRGLAGALPDNEQFF.

The chain is built from TRBV19 and TRBJ1-2; 8 bases align to TRBD1. The trim removed 6 bases at V and 4 bases at J, leaving 4 bases unmatched. This CDR3 is 13 amino acids long. Germline V gene data show CDR1 as LNHDA and CDR2 as SQIVND (reference sequence). CDR3 bases: TGTGCCAGTAGGGGACAGGCGATCTATGGCTACACCTTC. Translating it yields CASRGQAIYGYTF.

V usage is TRBV2 and J usage is TRBJ2-7, with D perhaps being TRBD1 or TRBD2 (5 bases each). In germline, CDR1 is SNHLY, CDR2 FYNNEI. This CDR3 contains 12 residues. The germline V and J ends were trimmed by 7 bases and 3 bases, with 10 bases remaining between them. The CDR3 sequence: CASTGTGYEQYF. The CDR3 DNA sequence: TGTGCCAGCACTGGGACCGGCTACGAGCAGTACTTC.

The gene calls are TRBV9 and TRBJ1-6; 7 nucleotides align to TRBD1. The CDR3 is made up of 13 amino acids. V was clipped by 6 bases and J by 8 bases; unmatched bases: 5. The germline gives CDR1 SGDLS, CDR2 YYNGEE. The CDR3 spells CASKDRRHSPLHF. The CDR3 bases are TGTGCCAGCAAGGACAGGCGTCATTCACCCCTCCACTTT. Based on the CDR3 plus reference TRBV9 and TRBJ1-6, the full variable domain is DSGVTQTPKHLITATGQRVTLRCSPRSGDLSVYWYQQSLDQGLQFLIQYYNGEERAKGNILERFSAQQFPDLHSELNLSSLELGDSALYFCASKDRRHSPLHFGNGTRLTVT.

The J gene is TRBJ1-1, the V gene TRBV6-5; D might be TRBD1 (6 bases). This CDR3 is 13 amino acids long. Germline CDR1 and CDR2: MNHEY and SVGAGI. The ends were cut back, 5 bases at V and 5 bases at J, with 12 bases in the middle. The CDR3 sequence: CASSLPQGTEAFF. CDR3 DNA: TGTGCCAGCAGTCTCCCCCAGGGGACTGAAGCTTTCTTT.

The V call is TRBV6-5, the J call TRBJ1-3; D not resolved. V shed 7 bases and J shed 0 bases, with 13 bases lying between them. This CDR3 is 15 amino acids long. Germline V gene lookup returns CDR1 MNHEY and CDR2 SVGAGI. The CDR3 DNA sequence: TGTGCCAGCACCCCGACGGCCACCTCTGGAAACACCATATATTTT. It codes for CASTPTATSGNTIYF.

The chain carries TRBV5-1 and TRBJ1-2; tentative D call: TRBD1 (5 bases). V was trimmed by 1 base and J by 3 bases, leaving 13 bases between them. Germline loops: CDR1 SGHRS, CDR2 YFSETQ. CDR3 length equals 15 residues. This CDR3 reads CASSLMGPQDYGYTF. CDR3 in DNA: TGCGCCAGCAGCTTGATGGGGCCCCAAGACTATGGCTACACCTTC.

The chain employs TRBV7-9 and TRBJ1-5; maybe TRBD1 (5 bases). Trimming stripped 5 bases from V and 5 bases from J, with 7 bases between. Germline CDR1 SEHNR, CDR2 FQNEAQ (reference sequence). The CDR3 length is 12 residues. This chain's CDR3 is CASSAGYQPQHF. CDR3 sequence (DNA): TGTGCCAGCAGCGCAGGGTATCAGCCCCAGCATTTT. Together with reference TRBV7-9 and TRBJ1-5, the CDR3 gives the full variable domain: DTGVSQNPRHKITKRGQNVTFRCDPISEHNRLYWYRQTLGQGPEFLTYFQNEAQLEKSRLLSDRFSAERPKGSFSTLEIQRTEQGDSAMYLCASSAGYQPQHFGDGTRLSIL.

The V and J genes are TRBV10-3 and TRBJ2-3, with 7 bases fitting TRBD1. CDR3 length: 13 amino acids. V shed 7 bases, J shed 8 bases, and the junction held 9 bases outside the gene matches. The germline V gene has CDR1 ENHRY and CDR2 SYGVKD. Here the CDR3 reads CAITKDREGTQYF. The CDR3 DNA follows: TGTGCCATCACCAAAGACAGGGAAGGTACGCAGTATTTT.

The genes are TRBV7-9 and TRBJ1-4, with unresolved D. Germline loops: CDR1 SEHNR, CDR2 FQNEAQ (reference sequence). CDR3 length equals 14 residues. The V end was cut by 1 base, the J end by 7 bases, with 10 bases between. This CDR3 reads CASSLEQGSEKLFF. As DNA, the CDR3 is TGTGCCAGCAGCTTAGAGCAAGGGAGTGAAAAACTGTTTTTT. Complete variable domain (other parts from reference TRBV7-9 and TRBJ1-4): DTGVSQNPRHKITKRGQNVTFRCDPISEHNRLYWYRQTLGQGPEFLTYFQNEAQLEKSRLLSDRFSAERPKGSFSTLEIQRTEQGDSAMYLCASSLEQGSEKLFFGSGTQLSVL.

This chain uses TRBV7-6 with TRBJ1-3; no clear D. Trimming removed 0 bases at V and 2 bases at J, with 11 bases between. Per germline, CDR1 SGHVS and CDR2 FNYEAQ. The CDR3 is 16 residues long. The CDR3 sequence: CASSLAVGPTGNTIYF. In nucleotides, the CDR3 is TGTGCCAGCAGCTTAGCGGTAGGGCCGACTGGAAACACCATATATTTT.

This clone came up a few times. The J gene is TRBJ1-6, the V gene TRBV27; maybe TRBD1 (5 bases). The ends were cut back, 4 bases at V and 5 bases at J, with 15 bases in the middle. CDR1 is MNHEY and CDR2 is SMNVEV in the germline V gene (reference sequence). The CDR3 length is 16 residues. CDR3 amino acids: CASSSFPGPNNSPLHF. The CDR3 bases are TGTGCCAGCAGTTCGTTCCCGGGACCCAATAATTCACCCCTCCACTTT.

The V and J genes are TRBV18 and TRBJ2-3; D is uncertain. This CDR3 is built from 12 residues. The ends were cut back, 3 bases at V and 0 bases at J, with 1 base in the middle. CDR1 and CDR2 (germline): KGHSH, LQKENI. CDR3 in amino acids: CASSPSTDTQYF. CDR3 bases: TGTGCCAGCTCACCTAGCACAGATACGCAGTATTTT. Full variable domain (missing parts from reference TRBV18 and TRBJ2-3): NAGVMQNPRHLVRRRGQEARLRCSPMKGHSHVYWYRQLPEEGLKFMVYLQKENIIDESGMPKERFSAEFPKEGPSILRIQQVVRGDSAAYFCASSPSTDTQYFGPGTRLTVL.

Only one count was recorded for this clone. CDR3 in amino acids: CASSLGTVNIQYF. The CDR3 DNA reads as TGTGCCAGCAGCTTAGGGACAGTAAACATTCAGTACTTC. The J gene is TRBJ2-4, the V gene TRBV7-2; D is perhaps TRBD1 (6 bases). The CDR3 is made up of 13 amino acids. The germline V gene has CDR1 SGHTA and CDR2 FQGNSA. V was trimmed by 1 base and J by 6 bases, leaving 7 bases between them.

In its sample, this clone ranks as large. Written as DNA, the CDR3 is TGTGCCAGCAGTTTATCTGGGGCCAACGTCCTGACTTTC. Translated, it gives CASSLSGANVLTF. V gene TRBV27 combines with J gene TRBJ2-6; D unclear. Trimming removed 0 bases from V and 3 bases from J, with 0 bases in between. Germline CDR1 is MNHEY and CDR2 is SMNVEV (reference sequence). CDR3 length: 13 residues.

The rearrangement uses TRBV29-1 and TRBJ2-3; perhaps TRBD2 as D (5 bases). From germline, CDR1 is SQVTM and CDR2 ANQGSEA. There are 12 residues in the CDR3. The V and J ends lost 4 bases and 6 bases respectively, with 11 bases between them. The CDR3 DNA reads as TGCAGCGTTGGGGAGCGAACGGATACGCAGTATTTT. Its protein product is CSVGERTDTQYF.

Within the sample, this clone is medium-sized. The chain couples TRBV9 to TRBJ2-5; D may be TRBD2 (6 bases). The CDR3 spans 16 residues. Trimming shortened V by 0 bases and J by 5 bases, and 17 bases separated the two germline ends. CDR1 and CDR2 from the germline V gene are SGDLS and YYNGEE. The CDR3: CASSVDSGDPRETQYF. The CDR3 DNA follows: TGTGCCAGCAGCGTAGATTCGGGAGACCCTCGGGAGACCCAGTACTTC.

The V and J genes are TRBV18 and TRBJ1-5; D uncertain. The CDR3 is 14 amino acids. Trimming pared 2 bases from V and 4 bases from J, leaving 9 bases between. In germline, CDR1 is KGHSH, CDR2 LQKENI. DNA of the CDR3: TGTGCCAGCTCACCAGCGGCAGATAATCAGCCCCAGCATTTT. Its protein product is CASSPAADNQPQHF.

The rearrangement joins TRBV30 to TRBJ1-2; possible D gene TRBD1, 5 bases. Germline CDR1 reads GTSNPN; CDR2 reads SVGIG (reference sequence). V was shortened by 2 bases and J by 10 bases, with 17 bases between the two germline ends. The length of the CDR3 is 13 residues. The CDR3 DNA reads TGTGCCTGGAGTTCCGGGGGAGTGGATCACTACACCTTC. Encoded protein: CAWSSGGVDHYTF.

The genes are TRBV7-8 and TRBJ2-3, with TRBD2 as a possible D gene (7 bases). The CDR3 has 16 residues. Germline CDR1 is SGHVS and CDR2 is FQNEAQ. The V and J ends lost 6 bases and 12 bases respectively, with 28 bases between them. The CDR3 DNA follows: TGTGCCAGCAGTTGGAACAGGGTTTCGGCGGGAGAACCCCAGTATTTT. Translation gives CASSWNRVSAGEPQYF.

CDR3 sequence (DNA): TGTGCTAGTGGTTTGGTACCCGCCTTACCGTTCAATCAGCCCCAGCATTTT. Residues: CASGLVPALPFNQPQHF. J is TRBJ1-5 and V is TRBV12-5; D gene uncertain. Germline V gene data show CDR1 as LGHNT and CDR2 as FRNRAP. The CDR3 loop spans 17 amino acids. Trimming removed 0 bases from V and 3 bases from J, with 15 bases in between.

This clone was seen more than once but under ten times. The chain is built from TRBV18 and TRBJ1-3; no firm D call. Germline assignment: CDR1 KGHSH and CDR2 LQKENI. The CDR3 spans 16 residues. V was pared by 2 bases and J by 0 bases, with 11 bases between. The CDR3 protein is CASSPSAVGSGNTIYF. DNA for the CDR3: TGTGCCAGCTCACCAAGCGCCGTCGGCTCTGGAAACACCATATATTTT.

V gene TRBV19 combines with J gene TRBJ2-7; tentatively, D is TRBD2 (6 bases). V lost 3 bases to trimming and J lost 1 base, with 13 bases between them. The CDR3 extends over 15 amino acids. Germline CDR1 and CDR2: LNHDA and SQIVND (reference sequence). The CDR3 region has the DNA TGTGCCAGTAGTATGGGGCTAGCGCAGTCCTACGAGCAGTACTTC. Its translation is CASSMGLAQSYEQYF.

The CDR3 nucleotides read TGTGCCACCAGCAGAGGACAGACAGATAATTCACCCCTCCACTTT. Its protein is CATSRGQTDNSPLHF. The chain combines TRBV15 with TRBJ1-6; tentatively, D is TRBD1 (5 bases). The V end lost 1 base, the J end lost 5 bases, and 9 bases lay between the germline ends. Germline lookup yields CDR1 LNHNV and CDR2 YYDKDF (reference sequence). This CDR3 region has 15 residues. Looking up the rest from reference TRBV15 and TRBJ1-6 gives the full variable domain: DAMVIQNPRYQVTQFGKPVTLSCSQTLNHNVMYWYQQKSSQAPKLLFHYYDKDFNNEADTPDNFQSRRPNTSFCFLDIRSPGLGDTAMYLCATSRGQTDNSPLHFGNGTRLTVT.

Written as DNA, the CDR3 is TGTGCCAGCAGCTTAGTCCCGGTGGGGTCGGGCACTGAAGCTTTCTTT. Encoded protein: CASSLVPVGSGTEAFF. This sequence joins TRBV7-9 and TRBJ1-1, with D unresolved. Trimming shortened V by 1 base and J by 4 bases, and 16 bases separated the two germline ends. Germline V CDR1 and CDR2: SEHNR, FQNEAQ (reference sequence). CDR3 length: 16 residues.